These 22 T cell receptor beta chains share one sample of origin, sequenced in a study of T cells in Graves' hyperthyroidism and ophthalmopathy. TCR beta CDR3 regions were amplified from RNA transcripts. The HTBI primer set was used in a first-round RT-PCR of the TCR CDR3. TCRdb re-analysed the multiplex PCR reads in MiXCR, keeping a single row per CDR3 protein. Of about 700,000 distinct CDR3 sequences in the sample, 45% are singletons; the top ten hold under 8%. The specimen was peripheral blood or thyroid tissue (not recorded which). These receptors all come from an adult man with Graves' disease, either hyperthyroidism or ophthalmopathy (not recorded which).

The chain couples TRBV9 to TRBJ2-4; TRBD2 matches 8 bases. The CDR3 spans 13 residues. V shed 4 bases and J 11 bases; nucleotides not matched to a gene: 8. Germline CDR1 is SGDLS and CDR2 is YYNGEE. The CDR3 DNA reads TGTGCCAGCAGCCAAGGACTAGCCGAACTTCAGTACTTC. It codes for CASSQGLAELQYF.

About this clonotype itself: A read error may account for a junction end that differs from germline. The gene calls are TRBV12-3 or TRBV12-4 and TRBJ1-3; the match to TRBD1 covers 11 bases. The CDR3 length is 15 residues. The CDR3 DNA reads TGTGCCAGCAGCCCGAGCGGGACAGGGGGAATCACCATATATTTT. This codes for CASSPSGTGGITIYF.

This clonotype was seen a few times. The chain recombines TRBV7-3 with TRBJ1-6; 9 nucleotides agree with TRBD1. The germline V gene encodes CDR1 SGHTA and CDR2 FQGTGA. The length of the CDR3 is 18 residues. V lost 1 base to trimming and J lost 7 bases; unmatched junction nucleotides: 11. CDR3 nucleotides: TGTGCCAGCAGCTTAAAACGACAGGGGGTATGGGTAAATTCACCCCTCCACTTT. Amino acid sequence: CASSLKRQGVWVNSPLHF.

This clonotype was seen at least ten times. The V call is TRBV29-1, the J call TRBJ1-6, with a tentative D call TRBD1 (6 bases). Germline V lookup: CDR1 SQVTM, CDR2 ANQGSEA. Trimming shortened V by 7 bases and J by 7 bases, and 20 bases separated the two germline ends. The CDR3 is 15 residues long. The CDR3 DNA reads TGCAGCGCCCGGACAGAGGGAGCGGGGAATTCACCCCTCCACTTT. It translates to CSARTEGAGNSPLHF. The whole variable domain, filled in from reference TRBV29-1 and TRBJ1-6, reads SAVISQKPSRDICQRGTSLTIQCQVDSQVTMMFWYRQQPGQSLTLIATANQGSEATYESGFVIDKFPISRPNLTFSTLTVSNMSPEDSSIYLCSARTEGAGNSPLHFGNGTRLTVT.

V is TRBV10-3 and J is TRBJ1-6; 9 bases map to TRBD1. The CDR3 is 18 residues long. Germline V gene data show CDR1 as ENHRY and CDR2 as SYGVKD. V was pared by 4 bases and J by 1 base, with 8 bases of the junction left unmatched. The CDR3 spells CAISGGTGTMSYNSPLHF. CDR3 bases: TGTGCCATCAGTGGCGGGACAGGGACTATGTCCTATAATTCACCCCTCCACTTT.

This sequence joins TRBV29-1 and TRBJ2-5; D is uncertain. The germline V gene encodes CDR1 SQVTM and CDR2 ANQGSEA. This CDR3 is built from 12 residues. V was shortened by 8 bases and J by 0 bases, with 10 bases between the two germline ends. The CDR3 spells CSLSADQETQYF. The CDR3, as DNA: TGCAGCTTATCGGCGGACCAAGAGACCCAGTACTTC.

In this sample, this clonotype turned up many times. The chain has TRBV20-1 and TRBJ1-6; the match to TRBD1 covers 7 bases. Germline-derived CDR1 and CDR2 are DFQATT and SNEGSKA (reference sequence). V lost 3 bases, J lost 11 bases, and 10 bases stayed unmatched. CDR3 length: 14 amino acids. CDR3 sequence (DNA): TGCAGTGCTAGGACGGGACAGTCCTCGACACCCCTCCACTTT. It encodes CSARTGQSSTPLHF.

The chain links TRBV6-5 to TRBJ1-4; D gene ambiguous. Germline V gives CDR1 MNHEY, CDR2 SVGAGI. Trimming pared 6 bases from V and 0 bases from J, leaving 8 bases between. The CDR3 consists of 14 residues. The CDR3 DNA is TGTGCCAGCAGGACACGGGCAACTAATGAAAAACTGTTTTTT. Its translation: CASRTRATNEKLFF.

On this clonotype itself: One end of the junction does not line up with germline, which may come from a read error. The chain has TRBV5-8 and TRBJ2-5; D unresolved. There are 15 residues in the CDR3. Germline lookup yields CDR1 SGHTS and CDR2 YDEGEE. The DNA of the CDR3 is TGTGCCAGCAGGTTGGGTGGTGGGGTGGAAGAGACCCAGTACTTC. Amino acids: CASRLGGGVEETQYF.

J is TRBJ1-1 and V is TRBV6-5, with TRBD1 matching over 9 bases. Unmatched junction bases numbered 8, after V lost 5 bases and J lost 4 bases. In germline, CDR1 is MNHEY, CDR2 SVGAGI. The CDR3 is made up of 15 amino acids. The CDR3 reads CASSHGQGLGTEAFF. The CDR3 nucleotides read TGTGCCAGCAGTCACGGACAGGGGTTGGGCACTGAAGCTTTCTTT.

This clonotype was detected once. Germline and junction disagree at one end, which may indicate a read error. This chain links TRBV7-6 with TRBJ2-7; D is ambiguous. The CDR3 sequence is 13 residues long. Germline V CDR1 and CDR2: SGHVS, FNYEAQ. DNA of the CDR3: TGTGCCTGCAGCTTGGTGGGGTCCTACGAGCAGTACTTC. This translates into CACSLVGSYEQYF. Looking up the rest from reference TRBV7-6 and TRBJ2-7 gives the full variable domain: GAGVSQSPRYKVTKRGQDVALRCDPISGHVSLYWYRQALGQGPEFLTYFNYEAQQDKSGLPNDRFSAERPEGSISTLTIQRTEQRDSAMYRCACSLVGSYEQYFGPGTRLTVT.

This sequence joins TRBV7-8 and TRBJ1-2; D is perhaps TRBD1 (6 bases). The CDR3 sequence is 18 residues long. CDR1 SGHVS and CDR2 FQNEAQ come from the germline V gene. V was clipped by 1 base and J by 4 bases, with 22 bases between them. This CDR3 reads CASSLERTARGFTYGYTF. CDR3 sequence (DNA): TGTGCCAGCAGCTTAGAGAGGACAGCACGGGGCTTCACCTATGGCTACACCTTC. The complete variable domain, with remaining parts taken from reference TRBV7-8 and TRBJ1-2, reads GAGVSQSPRYKVAKRGQDVALRCDPISGHVSLFWYQQALGQGPEFLTYFQNEAQLDKSGLPSDRFFAERPEGSVSTLKIQRTQQEDSAVYLCASSLERTARGFTYGYTFGSGTRLTVV.

The chain has TRBV20-1 and TRBJ2-7, with D perhaps matching TRBD2 (5 bases). The CDR3 totals 13 residues. Germline V lookup: CDR1 DFQATT, CDR2 SNEGSKA (reference sequence). The germline V and J ends were trimmed by 3 bases and 7 bases, with 16 bases remaining between them. The CDR3 DNA follows: TGCAGTGCTAGCGATGGAGGTGGGCCTGAGCAGTACTTC. Protein product: CSASDGGGPEQYF.

On this clonotype itself: A single base separates this from a much larger clone, so it may be a read error. V is TRBV29-1 and J is TRBJ2-7, with 7 positions matching TRBD1. CDR1 and CDR2 (germline): SQVTM, ANQGSEA. The length of the CDR3 is 13 residues. The CDR3 is CSVELDRSCEQYF. Written as DNA, the CDR3 is TGCAGCGTTGAATTGGACAGGTCCTGCGAGCAGTACTTC.

The chain employs TRBV5-1 and TRBJ1-2; D is undetermined. CDR1 is SGHRS and CDR2 is YFSETQ in the germline V gene. The ends were cut back, 4 bases at V and 5 bases at J, with 21 bases in the middle. The CDR3 has 16 residues. The CDR3 DNA sequence: TGCGCCAGCAGCCTAAGTGGTACGGAGCTTGGATATGGCTACACCTTC. This encodes CASSLSGTELGYGYTF. The full variable domain, rest sourced from reference TRBV5-1 and TRBJ1-2, is KAGVTQTPRYLIKTRGQQVTLSCSPISGHRSVSWYQQTPGQGLQFLFEYFSETQRNKGNFPGRFSGRQFSNSRSEMNVSTLELGDSALYLCASSLSGTELGYGYTFGSGTRLTVV.

The chain employs TRBV2 and TRBJ1-1; D gene ambiguous. Trimming removed 10 bases from V and 2 bases from J, with 14 bases in between. CDR1 and CDR2 from the germline V gene are SNHLY and FYNNEI. CDR3 length: 13 residues. CDR3 nucleotides: TGTGCCAACCCGCCGTGGGTCAACACTGAAGCTTTCTTT. This sequence encodes CANPPWVNTEAFF.

The chain recombines TRBV7-9 with TRBJ2-7, with 13 nucleotides matching TRBD2. The germline V gene has CDR1 SEHNR and CDR2 FQNEAQ (reference sequence). V dropped 5 bases and J dropped 3; count of bases not matched to a gene: 7. The CDR3 runs 16 residues. The CDR3, as DNA: TGTGCCAGCAGCCCGCGGACTAGCGGGGGCCTCTACGAGCAGTACTTC. It codes for CASSPRTSGGLYEQYF.

This clonotype was counted once. The CDR3 region is CATRTGTQPLHF. The CDR3 region has the DNA TGTGCCACTCGGACAGGGACTCAGCCCCTCCACTTT. The V gene is TRBV10-3, the J gene TRBJ1-6; 8 bases match TRBD1. The CDR3 sequence is 12 residues long. V lost 10 bases and J lost 13; bases outside the gene matches: 9. The germline V gene has CDR1 ENHRY and CDR2 SYGVKD.

The rearrangement uses TRBV19 and TRBJ2-7; D may be TRBD1 (5 bases). CDR3 size: 13 residues. Germline V gene data show CDR1 as LNHDA and CDR2 as SQIVND (reference sequence). V was cut by 9 bases and J by 4 bases, with 16 bases left in between. Here the CDR3 reads CARVPEGQYEQYF. CDR3 sequence (DNA): TGTGCCAGGGTCCCAGAAGGACAATACGAGCAGTACTTC.

The V call is TRBV6-5, the J call TRBJ1-5; 8 bases line up with TRBD1. With 5 bases clipped from V and 1 base from J, the junction kept 4 bases outside the gene matches. Per germline, CDR1 MNHEY and CDR2 SVGAGI. This CDR3 has 15 residues. The CDR3 loop reads CASSADRASNQPQHF. The CDR3 DNA sequence: TGTGCCAGCAGTGCGGACAGGGCAAGCAATCAGCCCCAGCATTTT.

This clonotype occurred a few times. A junction boundary mismatches the germline segment, possibly from a read error. The chain is built from TRBV7-2 and TRBJ1-5; a possible D gene is TRBD1 (5 bases). The germline gives CDR1 SGHTA, CDR2 FQGNSA. The CDR3 runs 16 residues. CDR3 bases: TGTGCCAGCAGCCTAGCAGGGCGGGGGAGCAATCAGCCCCAGCATTTT. It codes for CASSLAGRGSNQPQHF.

This clonotype appeared a few times. V and J are TRBV11-2 and TRBJ1-3; D remains unclear. V was cut by 5 bases and J by 11 bases, with 7 bases left in between. CDR1 is SGHAT and CDR2 is FQNNGV in the germline V gene. The CDR3 totals 10 residues. The CDR3 nucleotides are TGTGCCAGCAGCCCTTCCCCCATATATTTT. Translated: CASSPSPIYF. Full variable domain (missing parts from reference TRBV11-2 and TRBJ1-3): EAGVAQSPRYKIIEKRQSVAFWCNPISGHATLYWYQQILGQGPKLLIQFQNNGVVDDSQLPKDRFSAERLKGVDSTLKIQPAKLEDSAVYLCASSPSPIYFGEGSWLTVV.